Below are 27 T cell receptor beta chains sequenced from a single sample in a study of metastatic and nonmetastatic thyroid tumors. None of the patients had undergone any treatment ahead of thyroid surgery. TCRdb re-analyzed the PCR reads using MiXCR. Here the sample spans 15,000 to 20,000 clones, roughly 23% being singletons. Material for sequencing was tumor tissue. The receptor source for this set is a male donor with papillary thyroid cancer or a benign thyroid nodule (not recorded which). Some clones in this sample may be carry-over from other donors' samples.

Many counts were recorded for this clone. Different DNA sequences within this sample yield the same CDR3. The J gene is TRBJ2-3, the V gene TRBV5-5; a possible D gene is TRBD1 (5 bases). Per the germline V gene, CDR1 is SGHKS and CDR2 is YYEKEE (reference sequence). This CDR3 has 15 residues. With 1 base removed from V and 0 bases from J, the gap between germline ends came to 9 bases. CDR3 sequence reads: CASSLWTTSTDTQYF. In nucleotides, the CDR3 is TGTGCCAGCAGCTTGTGGACAACCAGCACAGATACGCAGTATTTT.

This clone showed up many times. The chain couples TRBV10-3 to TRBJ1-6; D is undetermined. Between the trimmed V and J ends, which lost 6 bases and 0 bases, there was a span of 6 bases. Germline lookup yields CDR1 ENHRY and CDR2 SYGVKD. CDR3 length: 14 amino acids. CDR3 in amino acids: CAIRLGSYNSPLHF. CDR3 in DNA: TGTGCCATCAGACTAGGCTCCTATAATTCACCCCTCCACTTT.

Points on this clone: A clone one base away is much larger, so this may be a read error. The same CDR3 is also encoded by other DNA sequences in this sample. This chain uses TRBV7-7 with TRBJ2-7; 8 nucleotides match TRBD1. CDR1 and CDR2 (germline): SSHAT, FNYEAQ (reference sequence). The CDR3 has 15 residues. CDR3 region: CASSLAYGQGYEQYF. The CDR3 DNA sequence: TGTGCTAGCAGCTTAGCGTACGGACAGGGATACGAGCAGTACTTC.

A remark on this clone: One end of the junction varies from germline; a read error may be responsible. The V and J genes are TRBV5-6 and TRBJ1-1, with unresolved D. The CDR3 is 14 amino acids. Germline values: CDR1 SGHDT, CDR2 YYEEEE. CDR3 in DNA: TGTGCCAGCAGCTTGGTCCAGGTGAACGCTGAAGCTTTCTTT. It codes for CASSLVQVNAEAFF.

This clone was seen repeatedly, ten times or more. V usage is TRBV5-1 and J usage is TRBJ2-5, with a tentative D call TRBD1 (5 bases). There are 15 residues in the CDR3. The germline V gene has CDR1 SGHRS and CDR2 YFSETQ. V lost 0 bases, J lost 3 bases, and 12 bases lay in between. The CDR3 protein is CASSLAGSGKETQYF. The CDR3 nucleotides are TGCGCCAGCAGCTTGGCCGGGTCAGGGAAAGAGACCCAGTACTTC.

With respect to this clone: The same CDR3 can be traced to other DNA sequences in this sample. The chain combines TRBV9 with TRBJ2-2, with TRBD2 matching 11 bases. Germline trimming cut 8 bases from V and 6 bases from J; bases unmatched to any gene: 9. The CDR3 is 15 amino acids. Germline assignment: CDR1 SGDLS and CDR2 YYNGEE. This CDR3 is CASSILAGVPGELFF. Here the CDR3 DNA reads TGTGCCAGTAGCATACTAGCGGGAGTCCCCGGGGAGCTGTTTTTT.

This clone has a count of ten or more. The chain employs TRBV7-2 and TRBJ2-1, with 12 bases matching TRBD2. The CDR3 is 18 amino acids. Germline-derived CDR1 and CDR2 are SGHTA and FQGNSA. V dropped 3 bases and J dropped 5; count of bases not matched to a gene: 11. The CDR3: CASSLRIMTSGRNNEQFF. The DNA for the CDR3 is TGTGCCAGCAGCTTGCGCATCATGACTAGCGGGAGAAACAATGAGCAGTTCTTC.

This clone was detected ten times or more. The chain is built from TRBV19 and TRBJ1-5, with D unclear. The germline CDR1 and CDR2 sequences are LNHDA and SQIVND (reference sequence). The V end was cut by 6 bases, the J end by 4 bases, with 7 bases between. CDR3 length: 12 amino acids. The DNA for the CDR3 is TGTGCCAGTAGGGCCCCTAATCAGCCCCAGCATTTT. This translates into CASRAPNQPQHF.

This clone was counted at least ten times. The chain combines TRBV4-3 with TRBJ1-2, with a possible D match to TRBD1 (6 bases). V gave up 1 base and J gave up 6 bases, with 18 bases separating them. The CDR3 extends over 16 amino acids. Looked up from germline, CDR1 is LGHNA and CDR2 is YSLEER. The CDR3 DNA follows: TGCGCCAGCAGCCAAGGATCCAACTGGGGGGGCAATGGCTACACCTTC. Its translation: CASSQGSNWGGNGYTF.

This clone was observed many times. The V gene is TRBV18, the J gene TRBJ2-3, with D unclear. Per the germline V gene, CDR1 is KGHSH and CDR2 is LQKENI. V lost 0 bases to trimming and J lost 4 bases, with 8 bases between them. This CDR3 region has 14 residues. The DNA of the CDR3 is TGTGCCAGCTCACCACCGCTCTCATCAGATACGCAGTATTTT. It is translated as CASSPPLSSDTQYF. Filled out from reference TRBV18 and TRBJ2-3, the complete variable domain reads NAGVMQNPRHLVRRRGQEARLRCSPMKGHSHVYWYRQLPEEGLKFMVYLQKENIIDESGMPKERFSAEFPKEGPSILRIQQVVRGDSAAYFCASSPPLSSDTQYFGPGTRLTVL.

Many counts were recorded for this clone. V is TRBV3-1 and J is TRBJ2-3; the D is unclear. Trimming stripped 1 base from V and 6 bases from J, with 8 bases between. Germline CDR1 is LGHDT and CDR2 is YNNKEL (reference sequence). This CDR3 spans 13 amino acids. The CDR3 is CASSQVEADTQYF. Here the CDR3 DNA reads TGTGCCAGCAGCCAAGTCGAGGCGGATACGCAGTATTTT.

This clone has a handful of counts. In DNA form, the CDR3 reads TGCAGTGCTACACCGAGGATGAACACTGAAGCTTTCTTT. Residues: CSATPRMNTEAFF. The chain has TRBV20-1 and TRBJ1-1; D uncertain. This CDR3 spans 13 amino acids. Germline V lookup: CDR1 DFQATT, CDR2 SNEGSKA (reference sequence). Trimming left V 4 bases short and J 0 bases short, with 9 bases between.

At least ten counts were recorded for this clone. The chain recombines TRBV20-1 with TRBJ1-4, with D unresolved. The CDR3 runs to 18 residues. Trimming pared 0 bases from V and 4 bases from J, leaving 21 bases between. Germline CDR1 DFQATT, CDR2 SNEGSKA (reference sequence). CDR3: CSARDLGSVPGGNEKLFF. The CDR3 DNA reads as TGCAGTGCTAGAGACCTGGGGAGTGTGCCGGGAGGTAATGAAAAACTGTTTTTT.

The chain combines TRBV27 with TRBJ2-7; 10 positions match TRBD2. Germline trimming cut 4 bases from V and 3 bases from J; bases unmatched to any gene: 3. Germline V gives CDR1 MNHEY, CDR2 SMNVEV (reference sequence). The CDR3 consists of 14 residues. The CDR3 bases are TGTGCCAGCAGTTCTCGGACTAGCGGCTACGAGCAGTACTTC. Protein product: CASSSRTSGYEQYF.

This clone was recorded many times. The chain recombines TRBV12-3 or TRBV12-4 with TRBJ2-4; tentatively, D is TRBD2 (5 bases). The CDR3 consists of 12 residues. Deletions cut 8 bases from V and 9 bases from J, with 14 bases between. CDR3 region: CASGLPGGIQYF. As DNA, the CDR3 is TGTGCCAGCGGACTCCCCGGTGGCATTCAGTACTTC.

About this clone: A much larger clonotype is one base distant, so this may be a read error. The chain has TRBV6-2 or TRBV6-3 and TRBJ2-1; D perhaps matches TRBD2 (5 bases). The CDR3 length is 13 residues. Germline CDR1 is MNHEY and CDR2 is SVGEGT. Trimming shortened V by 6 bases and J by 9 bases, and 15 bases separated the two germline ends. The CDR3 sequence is CASSRLASSEQFF. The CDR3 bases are TGTGCCAGCAGCCGACTGGCTAGCTCTGAGCAGTTCTTC.

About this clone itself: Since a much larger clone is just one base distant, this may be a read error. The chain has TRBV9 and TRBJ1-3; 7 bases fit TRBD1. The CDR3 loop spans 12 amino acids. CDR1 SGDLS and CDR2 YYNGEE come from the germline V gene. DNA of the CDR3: TGTGTCAGCAGGGGGGGGGGAAACACCATATATTTT. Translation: CVSRGGGNTIYF.

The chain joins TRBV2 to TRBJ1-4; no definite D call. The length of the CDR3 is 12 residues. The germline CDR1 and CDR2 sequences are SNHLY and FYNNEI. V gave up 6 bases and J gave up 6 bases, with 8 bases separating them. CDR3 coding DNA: TGTGCCAGCAGCTACACGGATGAAAAACTGTTTTTT. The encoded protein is CASSYTDEKLFF.

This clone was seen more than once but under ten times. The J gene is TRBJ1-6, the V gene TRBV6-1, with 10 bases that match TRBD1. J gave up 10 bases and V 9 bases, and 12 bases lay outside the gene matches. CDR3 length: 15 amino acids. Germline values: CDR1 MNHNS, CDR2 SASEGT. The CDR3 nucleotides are TGTGCCAGTAGACGTGACAGGGGGCCGGTGTCACCCCTCCACTTT. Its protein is CASRRDRGPVSPLHF.

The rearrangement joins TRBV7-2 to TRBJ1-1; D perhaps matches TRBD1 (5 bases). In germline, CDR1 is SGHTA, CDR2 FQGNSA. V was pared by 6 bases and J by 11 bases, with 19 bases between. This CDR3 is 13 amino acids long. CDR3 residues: CASSFAETVLAFF. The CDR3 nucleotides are TGTGCCAGCAGTTTCGCGGAGACAGTGCTGGCTTTCTTT.

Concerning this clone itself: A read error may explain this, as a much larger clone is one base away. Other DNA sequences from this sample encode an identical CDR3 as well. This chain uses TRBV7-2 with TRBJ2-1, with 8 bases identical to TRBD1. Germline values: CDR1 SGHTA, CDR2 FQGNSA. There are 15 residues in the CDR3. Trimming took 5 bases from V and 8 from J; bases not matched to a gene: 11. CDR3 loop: CASSQRSQGGHEQFF. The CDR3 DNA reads TGTGCCAGCAGCCAGCGCTCACAGGGGGGTCATGAGCAGTTCTTC.

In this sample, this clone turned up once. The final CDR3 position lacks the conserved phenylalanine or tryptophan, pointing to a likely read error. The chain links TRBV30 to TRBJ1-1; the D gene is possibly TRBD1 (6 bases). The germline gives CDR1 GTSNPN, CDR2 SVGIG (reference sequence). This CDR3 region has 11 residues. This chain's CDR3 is CSWDIRGGAFS. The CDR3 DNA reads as TGTTCCTGGGATATCAGAGGGGGAGCTTTCTCT.

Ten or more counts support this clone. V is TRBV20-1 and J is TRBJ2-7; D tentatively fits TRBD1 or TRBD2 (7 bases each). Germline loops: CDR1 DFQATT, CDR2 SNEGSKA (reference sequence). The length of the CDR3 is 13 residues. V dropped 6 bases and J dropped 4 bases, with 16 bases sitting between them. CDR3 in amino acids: CSAHSGTAYEQYF. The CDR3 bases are TGCAGTGCCCACAGCGGGACAGCGTACGAGCAGTACTTC.

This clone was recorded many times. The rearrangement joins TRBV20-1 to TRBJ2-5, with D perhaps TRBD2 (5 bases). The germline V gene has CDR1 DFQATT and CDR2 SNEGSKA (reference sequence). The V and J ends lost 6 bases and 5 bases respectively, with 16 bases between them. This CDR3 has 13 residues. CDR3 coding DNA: TGCAGTGCCATCAAAACCCCGGGGGAGACCCAGTACTTC. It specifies CSAIKTPGETQYF.

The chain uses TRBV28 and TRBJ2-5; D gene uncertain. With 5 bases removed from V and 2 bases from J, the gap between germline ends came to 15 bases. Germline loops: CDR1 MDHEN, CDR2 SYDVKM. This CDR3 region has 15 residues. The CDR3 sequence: CASSPRQGGQETQYF. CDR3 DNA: TGTGCCAGCAGTCCACGACAAGGTGGGCAAGAGACCCAGTACTTC.

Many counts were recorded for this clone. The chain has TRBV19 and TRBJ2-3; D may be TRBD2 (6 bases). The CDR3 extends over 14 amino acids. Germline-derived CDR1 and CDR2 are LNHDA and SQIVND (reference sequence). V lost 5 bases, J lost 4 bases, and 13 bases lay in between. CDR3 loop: CASSWRARADTQYF. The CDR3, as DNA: TGTGCCAGTAGTTGGAGGGCGAGGGCAGATACGCAGTATTTT.

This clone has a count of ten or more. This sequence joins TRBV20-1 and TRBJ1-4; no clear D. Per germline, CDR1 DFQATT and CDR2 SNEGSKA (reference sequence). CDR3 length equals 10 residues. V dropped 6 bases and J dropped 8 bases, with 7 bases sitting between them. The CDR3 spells CSAYREKLFF. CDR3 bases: TGCAGTGCGTACCGGGAAAAACTGTTTTTT.